Here is one T cell receptor beta chain with its context. This clone was picked up a small number of times. Which antigen it targets is not known. The record has no base qualities; no much larger clone is one base away. Each donor gave one peripheral blood draw, averaging approximately 0.11 L, which was collected into heparinised tubes. A BD FACSAria II was used to sort naive, central memory, regulatory and stem cell-like memory CD4+ T cells with a panel that included CD45RO, CCR7, CD25, CD127, CD95 and CD27. Every sorted population had a purity above 95%. Right away, PBMCs were isolated by Lymphoprep density gradient centrifugation and were stained directly, with no culture step. To minimize batch effects, samples were stained and sorted in pairs, one healthy donor with one patient per experiment. The CDR3 contains 14 residues, cysteine and phenylalanine counted. Only the CDR3 portion is preserved as DNA: 42 bases, with reading frame beginning at the first base. According to the germline V gene (reference sequence), CDR1 reads GTSNPN and CDR2 reads SVGIG. Trimming removed 5 bases from V and 5 bases from J, leaving 15 bases between the germline ends.

This entry belongs to a study of beta chain features in type 1 diabetes listed by TCRdb under 2018. Context from the whole study: Patients and healthy donors did not differ in mean age, gender distribution, total cell number or subset yield. Whereas all 28 donors provided naive and central memory subsets, regulatory and stem cell-like memory subsets were isolated from just 8 patients and about 8 healthy donors. Across all samples, around 99 million sorted cells were examined, and cell number per subset correlated strongly with RNA yield. The study compared the TCRB repertoires of sorted circulating CD4+ T cell subsets in recently diagnosed type 1 diabetes patients with those in matched healthy donors.

All of the isolated RNA was reverse transcribed with the High Capacity cDNA Reverse Transcription Kit, so expressed TCRB transcripts were sequenced. Deep immunoSEQ sequencing was applied to naive, central memory and regulatory T cell samples, giving an average of roughly 3.5 million total reads per sample. Sorted cells were lysed in RLT buffer and RNA was extracted with DNase-treated RNeasy Micro or Mini kits, depending on cell number. Each cell subset was processed separately to prevent cross-contamination, with patient and healthy donor samples processed together. The immunoSEQ multiplex PCR was used to amplify TCRB sequences from cDNA, generating 87-bp fragments that spanned the CDR3 region. Sequencing of the amplicons was done on the Illumina HiSeq platform. The published analysis was carried out like this. Synthetic template baselines were used to correct PCR bias computationally, reads within Hamming distance 2 were collapsed, and singletons that could not be merged were discarded. By aligning reads against IMGT, V, D and J genes, CDR3 length, and insertions or deletions at six rearrangement sites were assigned. Clonotype counts were normalized to sorted cell number within each subset before computing true diversity and Gini coefficients with the tcR R package. The overlap coefficient, calculated on TCRB nucleotide sequences, was used to measure repertoire sharing. In its TCRdb copy, this immuneACCESS table keeps in-frame sequences only and misses some clones. Where compared with another copy, unresolved V genes explain less than half of these, and the others have no known cause. The V and J calls and clone size are taken from that table; D and trimming were inferred from the DNA. The sample table holds 150,000 to 170,000 clones, of which around 10% were seen once. The top ten constitute around 0.5% of the sample.

Overall study outcomes, separate from this receptor: Patients with type 1 diabetes made fewer insertions and deleted more nucleotides at VDJ recombination sites, implying thymic rearrangement abnormalities. Sequencing cDNA rather than genomic DNA could over-represent highly expressing activated cells, although activation and CD3 levels did not differ between groups. HLA sub-analyses involved small numbers of individuals, so any influence of HLA type on TCRB rearrangement remained unresolved. PCR may preferentially amplify shorter templates, but because patient and control samples were amplified and corrected together, any resulting skew would affect both groups equally. Type 1 diabetes patients showed a moderate but significant shortening of TCRB CDR3 length in all four CD4+ subsets. Naive, central memory and regulatory TCRB repertoires appeared more similar among patients than among healthy donors.

The sequenced material came from central memory CD4+ T cells from blood. The source of this sequence is a man aged 25 to 45 with type 1 diabetes. In this chain, TRBV30 is recombined with TRBJ2-2; 6 matching bases give a weak D call of TRBD2. For the CDR3, the sequence is CAWGGQSATGELFF. The nucleotides read TGTGCCTGGGGAGGGCAGTCTGCTACCGGGGAGCTGTTTTTT.